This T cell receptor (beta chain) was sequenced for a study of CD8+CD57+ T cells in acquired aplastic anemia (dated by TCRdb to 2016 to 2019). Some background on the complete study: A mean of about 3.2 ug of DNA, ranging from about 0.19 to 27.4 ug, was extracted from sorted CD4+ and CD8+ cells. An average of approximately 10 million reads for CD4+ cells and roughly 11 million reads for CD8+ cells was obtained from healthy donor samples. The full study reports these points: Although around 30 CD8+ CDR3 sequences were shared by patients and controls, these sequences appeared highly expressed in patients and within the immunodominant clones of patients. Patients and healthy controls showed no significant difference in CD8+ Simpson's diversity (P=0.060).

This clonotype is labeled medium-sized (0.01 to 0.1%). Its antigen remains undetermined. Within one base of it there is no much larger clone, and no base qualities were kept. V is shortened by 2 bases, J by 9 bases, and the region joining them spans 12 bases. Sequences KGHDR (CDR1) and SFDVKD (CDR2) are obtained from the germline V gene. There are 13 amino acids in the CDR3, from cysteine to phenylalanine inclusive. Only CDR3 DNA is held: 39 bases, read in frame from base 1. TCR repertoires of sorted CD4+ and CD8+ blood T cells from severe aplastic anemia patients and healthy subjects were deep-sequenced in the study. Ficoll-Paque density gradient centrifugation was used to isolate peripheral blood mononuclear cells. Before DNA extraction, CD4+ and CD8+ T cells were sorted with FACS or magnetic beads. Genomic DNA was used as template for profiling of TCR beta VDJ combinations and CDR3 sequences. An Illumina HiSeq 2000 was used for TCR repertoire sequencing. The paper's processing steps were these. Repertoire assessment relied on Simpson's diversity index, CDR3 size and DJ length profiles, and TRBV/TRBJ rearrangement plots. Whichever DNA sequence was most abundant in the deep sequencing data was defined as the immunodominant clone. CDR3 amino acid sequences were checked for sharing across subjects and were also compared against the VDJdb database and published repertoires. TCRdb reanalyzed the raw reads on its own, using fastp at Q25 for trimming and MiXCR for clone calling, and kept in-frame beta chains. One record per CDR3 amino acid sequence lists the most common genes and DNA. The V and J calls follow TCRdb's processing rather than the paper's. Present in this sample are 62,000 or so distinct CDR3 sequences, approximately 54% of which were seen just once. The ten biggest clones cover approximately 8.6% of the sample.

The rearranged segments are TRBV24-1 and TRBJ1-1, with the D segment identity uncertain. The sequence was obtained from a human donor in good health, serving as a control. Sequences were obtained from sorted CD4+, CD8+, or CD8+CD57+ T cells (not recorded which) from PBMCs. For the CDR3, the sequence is CATSDSWAGQAFF. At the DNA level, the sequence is TGTGCCACCAGTGATTCGTGGGCTGGGCAAGCTTTCTTT.